Shown below are 3 T cell receptor beta chains from a single sample sequenced in a study of shared clonotypes between healthy human individuals. The repertoire was sequenced with immunoSEQ multiplex PCR; TCRdb's copy has only in-frame clones and lacks some. The table shows about 2.4 million clones, with 93% occurring only once. Sequences were obtained from naive CD4+ T cells from PBMCs. Subset reported: CD45RA+ positively selected. The receptors were gathered from a man aged 18 to 30 in good health. Some clones in this sample may be carry-over from other donors' samples.

The V and J genes are TRBV2 and TRBJ2-4; D is unclear. CDR1 and CDR2 from the germline V gene are SNHLY and FYNNEI. This CDR3 region has 17 residues. The germline V and J ends were trimmed by 6 bases and 3 bases, with 21 bases remaining between them. CDR3 DNA: TGTGCCAGCAGCTTAGACCGACGGCCTATAAGCAAAAACATTCAGTACTTC. This translates into CASSLDRRPISKNIQYF.

This rearrangement joins TRBV27 to TRBJ1-2, with D perhaps TRBD1 (5 bases). The CDR3 spans 13 residues. Trimming removed 6 bases from V and 4 bases from J, with 12 bases in between. Germline V CDR1 and CDR2: MNHEY, SMNVEV (reference sequence). CDR3 sequence (DNA): TGTGCCAGCAGCCCCCCCGGGACCTATGGCTACACCTTC. This encodes CASSPPGTYGYTF.

J is TRBJ2-2 and V is TRBV28; D possibly corresponds to TRBD1 (5 bases). With 4 bases removed from V and 5 bases from J, the gap between germline ends came to 11 bases. CDR1 and CDR2 from the germline V gene are MDHEN and SYDVKM. This CDR3 has 14 residues. CDR3 DNA sequence: TGTGCCAGCAGTTCCGCCAGGGTAACCGGGGAGCTGTTTTTT. This codes for CASSSARVTGELFF.